The following is a T cell receptor (beta chain) sequence with its context. Its specificity is not known. This sample is drawn from a study of blood T cells in healthy people across ages. The CDR3 spans 15 residues. Germline V CDR1 and CDR2: MGHRA, YSYEKL. The V end was cut by 0 bases, the J end by 4 bases, with 12 bases between. Study-wide results and limits: PBMCs that were unsorted prevented a conclusive naive versus antigen-experienced comparison. In long-lived donors, naive CD4+ cell counts and diversity exceeded those of aged donors.

With a J-beta primer mix and a sample-barcoded 5' primer, a second PCR ran about 7 to 11 cycles. TCRdb independently ran MiXCR on the 5' RACE reads; one entry per CDR3 protein. This sample carries under 1 million distinct CDR3 sequences, around 42% of them seen once, and the ten largest clones take roughly 18%. This receptor was taken from a man between 60 and 75 years old in good health. J is TRBJ1-2 and V is TRBV4-1; no firm D call. The sequenced material came from blood. In DNA form, the CDR3 reads TGCGCCAGCAGCCAAGATTCGGGTGGAGGCTATGGCTACACCTTC. Amino acids: CASSQDSGGGYGYTF.